This TCR beta chain originates from a study of CD8+CD57+ T cells in acquired aplastic anemia. Sequencing involved patients with CD8+CD57+ cell expansion previously shown by flow cytometry. The use of genomic DNA as template underpinned the TCR beta VDJ and CDR3 profiling. TCRdb itself ran the reads through MiXCR, one entry per CDR3 protein. Of around 200,000 distinct CDR3 sequences listed, roughly half were seen once; the top ten hold 9.7%. The V gene's germline CDR1 is MGHDK and CDR2 SYGVNS. The CDR3 is made up of 13 amino acids. V was pared by 7 bases and J by 3 bases, with 10 bases between. The chain joins TRBV25-1 to TRBJ1-5; D is possibly TRBD1 (5 bases). This receptor was obtained from a human donor with aplastic anemia. Sample: sorted CD4+, CD8+, or CD8+CD57+ T cells (not recorded which) from PBMCs. This CDR3 is CASTQGYNQPQHF. The CDR3 coding sequence is TGTGCCAGCACCCAGGGTTACAATCAGCCCCAGCATTTT.